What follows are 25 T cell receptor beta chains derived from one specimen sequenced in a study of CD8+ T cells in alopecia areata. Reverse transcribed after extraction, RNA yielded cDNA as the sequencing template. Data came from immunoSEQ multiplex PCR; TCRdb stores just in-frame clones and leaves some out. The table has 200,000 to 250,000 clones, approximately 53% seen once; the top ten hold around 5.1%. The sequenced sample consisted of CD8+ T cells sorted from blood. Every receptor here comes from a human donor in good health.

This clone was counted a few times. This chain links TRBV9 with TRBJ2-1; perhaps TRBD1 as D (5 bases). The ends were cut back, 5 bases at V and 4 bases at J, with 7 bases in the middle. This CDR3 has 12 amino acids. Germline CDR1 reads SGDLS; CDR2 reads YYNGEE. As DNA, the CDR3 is TGTGCCAGCAGATCAGGGTACAATGAGCAGTTCTTC. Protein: CASRSGYNEQFF.

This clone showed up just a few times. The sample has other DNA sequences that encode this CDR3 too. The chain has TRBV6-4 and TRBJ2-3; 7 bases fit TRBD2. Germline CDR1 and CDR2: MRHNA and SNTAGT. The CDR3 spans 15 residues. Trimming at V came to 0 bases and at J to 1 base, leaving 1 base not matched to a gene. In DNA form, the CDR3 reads TGTGCCAGCAGTGACTCGGGGGGGGGCACAGATACGCAGTATTTT. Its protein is CASSDSGGGTDTQYF.

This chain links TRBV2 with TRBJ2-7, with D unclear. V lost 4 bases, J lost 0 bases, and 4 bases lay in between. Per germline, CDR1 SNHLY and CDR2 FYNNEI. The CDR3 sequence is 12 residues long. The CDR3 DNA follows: TGTGCCAGCAGTGGTGACTCCTACGAGCAGTACTTC. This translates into CASSGDSYEQYF.

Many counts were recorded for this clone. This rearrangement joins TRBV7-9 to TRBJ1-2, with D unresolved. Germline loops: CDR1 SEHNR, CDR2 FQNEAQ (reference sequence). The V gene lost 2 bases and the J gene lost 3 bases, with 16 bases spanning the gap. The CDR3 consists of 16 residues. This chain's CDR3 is CASSLPLRTEDYGYTF. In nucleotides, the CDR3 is TGTGCCAGCAGCTTACCCCTACGGACGGAGGACTATGGCTACACCTTC.

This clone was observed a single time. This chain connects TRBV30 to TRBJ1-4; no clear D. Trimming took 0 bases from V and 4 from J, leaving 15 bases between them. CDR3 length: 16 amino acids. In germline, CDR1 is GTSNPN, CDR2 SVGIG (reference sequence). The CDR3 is CAWSVLLGGFNEKLFF. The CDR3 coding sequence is TGTGCCTGGAGTGTACTACTAGGAGGTTTTAATGAAAAACTGTTTTTT. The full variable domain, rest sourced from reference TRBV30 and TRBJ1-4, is SQTIHQWPATLVQPVGSPLSLECTVEGTSNPNLYWYRQAAGRGLQLLFYSVGIGQISSEVPQNLSASRPQDRQFILSSKKLLLSDSGFYLCAWSVLLGGFNEKLFFGSGTQLSVL.

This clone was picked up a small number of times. CDR3 DNA: TGTGCCACCAGCAGCCTCTCGGGCAGCGGAGATACGCAGTATTTT. Protein: CATSSLSGSGDTQYF. The chain combines TRBV15 with TRBJ2-3; TRBD2 might be the D (5 bases). The length of the CDR3 is 15 residues. Trimming cost V 3 bases and J 5 bases, with 15 bases left between them. The germline V gene has CDR1 LNHNV and CDR2 YYDKDF (reference sequence).

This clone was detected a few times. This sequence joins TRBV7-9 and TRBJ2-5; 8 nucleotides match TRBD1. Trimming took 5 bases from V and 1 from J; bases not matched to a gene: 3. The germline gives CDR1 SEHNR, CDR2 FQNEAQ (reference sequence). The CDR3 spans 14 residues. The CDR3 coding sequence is TGTGCCAGCAGCCTCGGGACAGGCCAAGAGACCCAGTACTTC. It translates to CASSLGTGQETQYF.

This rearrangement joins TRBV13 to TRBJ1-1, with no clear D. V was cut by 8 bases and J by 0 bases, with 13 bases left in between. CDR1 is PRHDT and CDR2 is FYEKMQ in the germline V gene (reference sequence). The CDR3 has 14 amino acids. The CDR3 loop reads CASLPDPMNTEAFF. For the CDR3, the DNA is TGTGCCAGCCTCCCAGATCCTATGAACACTGAAGCTTTCTTT.

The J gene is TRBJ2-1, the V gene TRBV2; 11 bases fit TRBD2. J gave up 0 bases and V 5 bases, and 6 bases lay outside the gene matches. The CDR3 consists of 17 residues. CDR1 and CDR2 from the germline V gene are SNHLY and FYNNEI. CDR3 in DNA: TGTGCCAGCAGTACCCGACTAGCGGGGACCTCCTACAATGAGCAGTTCTTC. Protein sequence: CASSTRLAGTSYNEQFF. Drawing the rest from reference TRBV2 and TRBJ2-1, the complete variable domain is EPEVTQTPSHQVTQMGQEVILRCVPISNHLYFYWYRQILGQKVEFLVSFYNNEISEKSEIFDDQFSVERPDGSNFTLKIRSTKLEDSAMYFCASSTRLAGTSYNEQFFGPGTRLTVL.

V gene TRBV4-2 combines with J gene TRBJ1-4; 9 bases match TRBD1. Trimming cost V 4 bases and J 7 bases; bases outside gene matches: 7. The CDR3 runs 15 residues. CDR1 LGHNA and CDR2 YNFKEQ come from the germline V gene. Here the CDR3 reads CASSPPGQGSEKLFF. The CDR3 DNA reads TGTGCCAGCAGCCCACCGGGACAGGGTAGTGAAAAACTGTTTTTT.

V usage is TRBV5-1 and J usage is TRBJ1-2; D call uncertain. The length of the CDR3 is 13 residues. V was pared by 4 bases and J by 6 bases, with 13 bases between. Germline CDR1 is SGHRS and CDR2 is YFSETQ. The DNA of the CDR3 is TGCGCCAGCAGCGTATTCAGAAGCGATGGCTACACCTTC. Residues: CASSVFRSDGYTF.

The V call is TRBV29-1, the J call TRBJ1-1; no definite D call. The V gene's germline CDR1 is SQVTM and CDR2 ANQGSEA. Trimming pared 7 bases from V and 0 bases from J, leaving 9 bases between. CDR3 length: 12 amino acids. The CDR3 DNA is TGCAGCGCCCACCGGCTGAACACTGAAGCTTTCTTT. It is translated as CSAHRLNTEAFF.

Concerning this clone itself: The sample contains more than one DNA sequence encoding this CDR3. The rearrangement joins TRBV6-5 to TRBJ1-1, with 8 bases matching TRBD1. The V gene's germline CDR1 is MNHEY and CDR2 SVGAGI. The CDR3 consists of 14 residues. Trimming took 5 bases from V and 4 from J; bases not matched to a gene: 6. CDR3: CASSQGTGGTEAFF. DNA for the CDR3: TGTGCCAGCAGTCAAGGAACAGGGGGCACTGAAGCTTTCTTT.

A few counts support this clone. The CDR3 loop is CASSWVPNTEAFF. The CDR3 DNA sequence: TGCGCCAGCAGTTGGGTCCCGAACACTGAAGCTTTCTTT. V and J are TRBV5-1 and TRBJ1-1; D gene ambiguous. The germline CDR1 and CDR2 sequences are SGHRS and YFSETQ. The V and J ends lost 5 bases and 1 base respectively, with 9 bases between them. This CDR3 region has 13 residues.

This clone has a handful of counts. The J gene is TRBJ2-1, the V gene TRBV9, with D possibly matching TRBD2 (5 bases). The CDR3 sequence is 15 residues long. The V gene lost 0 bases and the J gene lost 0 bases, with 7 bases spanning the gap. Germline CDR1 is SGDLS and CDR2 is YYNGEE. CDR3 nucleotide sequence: TGTGCCAGCAGCGTAGTAGGGAGCTCCTACAATGAGCAGTTCTTC. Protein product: CASSVVGSSYNEQFF.

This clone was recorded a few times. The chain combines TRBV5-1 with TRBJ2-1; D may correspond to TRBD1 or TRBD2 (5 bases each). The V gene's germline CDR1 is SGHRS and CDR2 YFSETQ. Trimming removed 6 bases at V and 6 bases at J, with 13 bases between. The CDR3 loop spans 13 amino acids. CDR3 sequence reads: CASKRHTGNEQFF. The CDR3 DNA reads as TGCGCCAGCAAGCGGCACACAGGCAATGAGCAGTTCTTC.

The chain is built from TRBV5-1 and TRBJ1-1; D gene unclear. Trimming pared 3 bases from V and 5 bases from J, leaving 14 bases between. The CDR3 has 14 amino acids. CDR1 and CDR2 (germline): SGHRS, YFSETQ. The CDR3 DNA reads TGCGCCAGCAGCTGGAACCAAGGCGGGACTGAAGCTTTCTTT. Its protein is CASSWNQGGTEAFF. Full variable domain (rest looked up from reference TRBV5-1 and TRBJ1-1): KAGVTQTPRYLIKTRGQQVTLSCSPISGHRSVSWYQQTPGQGLQFLFEYFSETQRNKGNFPGRFSGRQFSNSRSEMNVSTLELGDSALYLCASSWNQGGTEAFFGQGTRLTVV.

In DNA, the CDR3 is TGCGCCAGCAGCCAAGAGGTAGTCGGGACTAGCGGGGACCATGAGCAGTTCTTC. It translates to CASSQEVVGTSGDHEQFF. V is TRBV4-1 and J is TRBJ2-1, with 13 nucleotides matching TRBD2. Germline CDR1 and CDR2: MGHRA and YSYEKL. Trimming removed 0 bases from V and 8 bases from J; junction bases left unmatched: 10. This CDR3 spans 18 amino acids.

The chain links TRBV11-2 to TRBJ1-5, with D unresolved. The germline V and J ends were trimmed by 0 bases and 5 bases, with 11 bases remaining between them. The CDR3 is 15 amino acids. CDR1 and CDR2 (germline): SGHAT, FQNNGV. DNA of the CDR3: TGTGCCAGCAGCTTAGAGGCTGGGCCGCATCAGCCCCAGCATTTT. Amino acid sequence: CASSLEAGPHQPQHF.

The CDR3, as DNA: TGCGCCAGCAGCGAGACAGGGGGCGCGGCCGGCTACACCTTC. This gives the protein CASSETGGAAGYTF. The rearrangement uses TRBV5-1 and TRBJ1-2; 10 bases match TRBD1. The germline gives CDR1 SGHRS, CDR2 YFSETQ. V was clipped by 4 bases and J by 8 bases; unmatched bases: 8. The CDR3 contains 14 residues.

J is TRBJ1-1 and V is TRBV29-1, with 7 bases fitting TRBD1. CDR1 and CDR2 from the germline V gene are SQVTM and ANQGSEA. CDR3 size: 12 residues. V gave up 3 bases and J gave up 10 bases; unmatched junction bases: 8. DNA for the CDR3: TGCAGCGTTGATAAGGGGGCCAGGGGAGCTTTCTTT. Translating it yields CSVDKGARGAFF.

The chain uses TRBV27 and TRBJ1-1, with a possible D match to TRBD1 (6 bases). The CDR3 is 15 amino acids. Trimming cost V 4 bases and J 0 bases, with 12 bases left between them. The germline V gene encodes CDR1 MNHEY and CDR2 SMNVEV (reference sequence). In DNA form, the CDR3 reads TGTGCCAGCAGTTCATTACAGGGCTTGAACACTGAAGCTTTCTTT. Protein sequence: CASSSLQGLNTEAFF.

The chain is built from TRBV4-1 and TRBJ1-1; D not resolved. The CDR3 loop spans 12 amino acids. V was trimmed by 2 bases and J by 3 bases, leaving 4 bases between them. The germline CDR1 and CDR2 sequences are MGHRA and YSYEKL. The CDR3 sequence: CASSQRDTEAFF. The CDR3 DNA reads TGCGCCAGCAGCCAAAGGGACACTGAAGCTTTCTTT.

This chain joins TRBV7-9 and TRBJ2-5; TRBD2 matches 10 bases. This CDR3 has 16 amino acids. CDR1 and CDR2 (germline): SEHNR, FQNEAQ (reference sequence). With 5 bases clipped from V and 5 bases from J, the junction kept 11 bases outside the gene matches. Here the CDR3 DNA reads TGTGCCAGCAGCACGGGGACTAGCGCTATAATGGAGACCCAGTACTTC. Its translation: CASSTGTSAIMETQYF.

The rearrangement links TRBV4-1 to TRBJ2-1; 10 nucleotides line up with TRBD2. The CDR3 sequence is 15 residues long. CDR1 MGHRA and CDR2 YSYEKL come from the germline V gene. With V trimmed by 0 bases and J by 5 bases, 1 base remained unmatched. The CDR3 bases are TGCGCCAGCAGCCAAGACCTAGCGGGAGACAATGAGCAGTTCTTC. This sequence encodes CASSQDLAGDNEQFF.